What follows describes a single T cell receptor beta chain. These data originate in a study of the immune and genomic landscape of osteosarcoma. Whole-study context: Pediatric and adult high-grade osteosarcoma patients, median diagnosis age around 27. Patients were about 60% male; approximately 73% had localized disease.

The post-treatment osteosarcoma tumors were primary, local recurrence or metastasis specimens from poor-prognosis patients. The method was immunoSEQ multiplex PCR; TCRdb's version includes in-frame clones alone and lacks a portion of them. The top ten hold less than 20% of the sample, which has about 10,000 clones, around two thirds seen once. Per the germline V gene, CDR1 is MNHGY and CDR2 is SAAAGT. The CDR3 is 14 amino acids. The ends were cut back, 3 bases at V and 4 bases at J, with 12 bases in the middle. The chain employs TRBV6-8 and TRBJ1-2, with a weak D call TRBD1 (5 bases). The sequenced material came from osteosarcoma tumor tissue from the lung. This receptor was obtained from a human donor with osteosarcoma. The CDR3: CASSYVQGGYGYTF. The CDR3 coding sequence is TGTGCCAGCAGTTATGTCCAGGGAGGCTATGGCTACACCTTC.